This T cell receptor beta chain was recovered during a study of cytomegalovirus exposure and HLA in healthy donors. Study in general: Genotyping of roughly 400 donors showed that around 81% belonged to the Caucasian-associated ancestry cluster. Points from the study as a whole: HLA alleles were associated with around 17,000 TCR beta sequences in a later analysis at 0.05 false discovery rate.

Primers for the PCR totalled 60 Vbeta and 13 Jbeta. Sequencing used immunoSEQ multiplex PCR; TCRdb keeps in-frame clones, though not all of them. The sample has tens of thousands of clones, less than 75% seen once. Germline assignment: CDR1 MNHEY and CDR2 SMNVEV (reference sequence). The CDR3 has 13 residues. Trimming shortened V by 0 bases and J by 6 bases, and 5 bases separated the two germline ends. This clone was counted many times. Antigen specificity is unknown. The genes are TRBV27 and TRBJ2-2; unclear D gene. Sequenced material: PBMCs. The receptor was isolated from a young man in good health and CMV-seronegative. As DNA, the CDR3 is TGTGCCAGCAGTTTATCGGAGTCCGGGGAGCTGTTTTTT. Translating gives CASSLSESGELFF.